This is a list of T cell receptor beta chains from one sample in a study of blood T cell repertoires in COVID-19. Sequencing was performed with immunoSEQ multiplex PCR; in TCRdb, only in-frame clones are kept and a portion is missing. The data hold roughly 160,000 clones, with approximately 90% observed a single time. The sequencing input was peripheral blood. Source of these receptors: a man aged 45-65 years who had recovered from COVID-19. The CDR3 runs from the conserved cysteine through the conserved F or W. The order of the fields is clone size, V gene, J gene, CDR3 length, D gene, CDR3 protein, CDR3 DNA. D genes are given only for firm matches. The size entry is marked missing in some rows and otherwise reads once, few, many or a size class.

clone size: NA; V gene: TRBV5-1; J gene: TRBJ2-6; CDR3 length: 18; D gene: NA; CDR3 protein: CASRFQGSLRSGANVLTF; CDR3 DNA: TGCGCCAGCAGGTTCCAGGGCTCCCTACGCTCTGGGGCCAACGTCCTGACTTTC
clone size: once; V gene: TRBV5-1; J gene: TRBJ1-6; CDR3 length: 15; D gene: TRBD1; CDR3 protein: CASSRTGEADSPLHF; CDR3 DNA: TGCGCCAGCAGCAGGACAGGGGAAGCGGATTCACCCCTCCACTTT
clone size: NA; V gene: TRBV19; J gene: TRBJ1-5; CDR3 length: 15; D gene: TRBD1; CDR3 protein: CASSIVRGPVQPQHF; CDR3 DNA: TGTGCCAGTAGTATTGTCAGGGGGCCTGTTCAGCCCCAGCATTTT
clone size: NA; V gene: TRBV6-5; J gene: TRBJ2-2; CDR3 length: 14; D gene: TRBD2; CDR3 protein: CASSAIWGGGELFF; CDR3 DNA: TGTGCCAGCAGCGCTATATGGGGGGGCGGGGAGCTGTTTTTT
clone size: NA; V gene: TRBV3-1/TRBV3-2; J gene: TRBJ2-2; CDR3 length: 16; D gene: TRBD1; CDR3 protein: CASSPTGGRFTGELFF; CDR3 DNA: TGTGCCAGCAGCCCTACAGGGGGCCGATTTACCGGGGAGCTGTTTTTT
clone size: NA; V gene: TRBV6-1; J gene: TRBJ2-1; CDR3 length: 15; D gene: NA; CDR3 protein: CASSDGRSSYNEQFF; CDR3 DNA: TGTGCCAGCAGTGATGGCAGAAGCTCCTACAATGAGCAGTTCTTC
clone size: NA; V gene: TRBV6-6; J gene: TRBJ1-4; CDR3 length: 15; D gene: NA; CDR3 protein: CASRDQGRDNEKLFF; CDR3 DNA: TGTGCCAGCAGGGACCAGGGGAGGGATAATGAAAAACTGTTTTTT
clone size: NA; V gene: TRBV9; J gene: TRBJ1-2; CDR3 length: 12; D gene: TRBD1; CDR3 protein: CAGRDRAGGYTF; CDR3 DNA: TGTGCCGGGAGAGACAGGGCAGGAGGCTACACCTTC
clone size: NA; V gene: TRBV18; J gene: TRBJ2-3; CDR3 length: 14; D gene: TRBD1; CDR3 protein: CASSRDSFTDTQYF; CDR3 DNA: TGTGCCAGCTCCCGGGACAGCTTCACAGATACGCAGTATTTT
clone size: NA; V gene: TRBV2; J gene: TRBJ1-1; CDR3 length: 14; D gene: TRBD1; CDR3 protein: CASSPGQGWTEAFF; CDR3 DNA: TGTGCCAGCAGTCCCGGACAGGGCTGGACTGAAGCTTTCTTT
clone size: NA; V gene: TRBV25-1; J gene: TRBJ2-2; CDR3 length: 13; D gene: NA; CDR3 protein: CASSEYWEGELFF; CDR3 DNA: TGTGCCAGCAGTGAATATTGGGAGGGGGAGCTGTTTTTT
clone size: NA; V gene: TRBV6-5; J gene: TRBJ1-3; CDR3 length: 16; D gene: TRBD1; CDR3 protein: CASSYSRTGSGNTIYF; CDR3 DNA: TGTGCCAGCAGTTACTCGAGGACAGGGTCCGGAAACACCATATATTTT
clone size: NA; V gene: TRBV4-1; J gene: TRBJ1-2; CDR3 length: 15; D gene: NA; CDR3 protein: CASSQEMGRNYGYTF; CDR3 DNA: TGCGCCAGCAGCCAAGAAATGGGGCGGAACTATGGCTACACCTTC
clone size: NA; V gene: TRBV7-8; J gene: TRBJ2-3; CDR3 length: 18; D gene: TRBD2; CDR3 protein: CASSLGLAGGGSTDTQYF; CDR3 DNA: TGTGCCAGCAGCTTAGGTCTAGCGGGGGGAGGAAGCACAGATACGCAGTATTTT
clone size: NA; V gene: TRBV5-6; J gene: TRBJ2-7; CDR3 length: 15; D gene: TRBD1; CDR3 protein: CASSFPDRVVYEQYF; CDR3 DNA: TGTGCCAGCAGCTTCCCGGACAGGGTGGTCTACGAGCAGTACTTC
clone size: NA; V gene: TRBV2; J gene: TRBJ2-3; CDR3 length: 16; D gene: TRBD2; CDR3 protein: CASLPGLAGGVDTQYF; CDR3 DNA: TGTGCCAGCCTACCGGGACTAGCGGGAGGGGTGGATACGCAGTATTTT
clone size: NA; V gene: TRBV19; J gene: TRBJ1-4; CDR3 length: 14; D gene: TRBD1; CDR3 protein: CASARTGLDEKLFF; CDR3 DNA: TGTGCCAGCGCCCGGACAGGGTTGGATGAAAAACTGTTTTTT
clone size: NA; V gene: TRBV6-5; J gene: TRBJ2-3; CDR3 length: 13; D gene: NA; CDR3 protein: CASSRQSTDTQYF; CDR3 DNA: TGTGCCAGCAGCCGACAGAGCACAGATACGCAGTATTTT
clone size: NA; V gene: TRBV7-3; J gene: TRBJ2-1; CDR3 length: 16; D gene: TRBD2; CDR3 protein: CASSLWVAGVGNEQFF; CDR3 DNA: TGTGCCAGCAGCTTATGGGTAGCGGGAGTAGGAAATGAGCAGTTCTTC
clone size: NA; V gene: TRBV6-2/TRBV6-3; J gene: TRBJ2-7; CDR3 length: 18; D gene: TRBD1; CDR3 protein: CASSYETGTGIDFYEQYF; CDR3 DNA: TGTGCCAGCAGTTACGAAACCGGGACAGGTATTGACTTTTACGAGCAGTACTTC
clone size: NA; V gene: TRBV5-6; J gene: TRBJ1-1; CDR3 length: 14; D gene: NA; CDR3 protein: CASSLAGTNTEAFF; CDR3 DNA: TGTGCCAGCAGCTTGGCCGGGACTAACACTGAAGCTTTCTTT
clone size: NA; V gene: TRBV6-5; J gene: TRBJ2-1; CDR3 length: 13; D gene: NA; CDR3 protein: CASKERTYNEQFF; CDR3 DNA: TGTGCCAGCAAGGAGAGGACCTACAATGAGCAGTTCTTC
clone size: NA; V gene: TRBV7-2; J gene: TRBJ2-1; CDR3 length: 16; D gene: TRBD2; CDR3 protein: CASSTYGTSGSNEQFF; CDR3 DNA: TGTGCCAGCAGCACCTATGGGACTAGCGGGAGCAATGAGCAGTTCTTC
clone size: NA; V gene: TRBV5-4; J gene: TRBJ2-5; CDR3 length: 14; D gene: TRBD1; CDR3 protein: CASSFRDRKETQYF; CDR3 DNA: TGTGCCAGCAGCTTCCGGGACAGAAAAGAGACCCAGTACTTC